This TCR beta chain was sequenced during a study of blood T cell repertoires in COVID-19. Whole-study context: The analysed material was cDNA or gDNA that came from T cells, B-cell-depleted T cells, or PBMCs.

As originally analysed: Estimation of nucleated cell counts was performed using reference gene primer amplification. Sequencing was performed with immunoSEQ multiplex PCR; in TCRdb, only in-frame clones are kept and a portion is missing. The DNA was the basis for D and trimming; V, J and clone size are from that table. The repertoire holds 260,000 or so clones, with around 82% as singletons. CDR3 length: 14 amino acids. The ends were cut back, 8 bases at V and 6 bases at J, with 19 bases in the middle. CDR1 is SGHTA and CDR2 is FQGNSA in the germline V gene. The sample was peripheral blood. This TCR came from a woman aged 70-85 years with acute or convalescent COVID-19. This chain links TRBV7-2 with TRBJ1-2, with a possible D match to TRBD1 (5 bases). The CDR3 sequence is CASGRPGEVDGYTF. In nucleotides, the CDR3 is TGTGCCAGCGGACGCCCGGGGGAAGTTGATGGCTACACCTTC.